This TCR beta chain was captured in a study of blood T cell repertoires in COVID-19. Across the study: COVID-19 samples from acute and convalescent phases originated in the United States, Italy and Spain. T cells, B-cell-depleted T cells, or PBMCs provided the cDNA or gDNA that served as material.

Study processing details: Estimation of nucleated cell counts relied on the amplification of reference gene primers. Profiling relied on immunoSEQ multiplex PCR, and the TCRdb table lists in-frame clones only, not all of them. From that table come the V and J calls and clone size; the DNA was used to work out D and trimming. The sample consists of 20,000 to 30,000 clones, approximately 93% of them appearing once. Sequenced input: peripheral blood. The sequence was collected from a human donor with active COVID-19. The donor label of this sample is uncertain.

In DNA, the CDR3 is TGCGCCAGCAGCTTGGGGGTCAGGGTTACCGGGGAGCTGTTTTTT. Residues: CASSLGVRVTGELFF. The genes are TRBV5-1 and TRBJ2-2; weak D call: TRBD1 (5 bases). CDR3 length: 15 amino acids. Trimming removed 0 bases at V and 5 bases at J, with 11 bases between. Germline-derived CDR1 and CDR2 are SGHRS and YFSETQ.